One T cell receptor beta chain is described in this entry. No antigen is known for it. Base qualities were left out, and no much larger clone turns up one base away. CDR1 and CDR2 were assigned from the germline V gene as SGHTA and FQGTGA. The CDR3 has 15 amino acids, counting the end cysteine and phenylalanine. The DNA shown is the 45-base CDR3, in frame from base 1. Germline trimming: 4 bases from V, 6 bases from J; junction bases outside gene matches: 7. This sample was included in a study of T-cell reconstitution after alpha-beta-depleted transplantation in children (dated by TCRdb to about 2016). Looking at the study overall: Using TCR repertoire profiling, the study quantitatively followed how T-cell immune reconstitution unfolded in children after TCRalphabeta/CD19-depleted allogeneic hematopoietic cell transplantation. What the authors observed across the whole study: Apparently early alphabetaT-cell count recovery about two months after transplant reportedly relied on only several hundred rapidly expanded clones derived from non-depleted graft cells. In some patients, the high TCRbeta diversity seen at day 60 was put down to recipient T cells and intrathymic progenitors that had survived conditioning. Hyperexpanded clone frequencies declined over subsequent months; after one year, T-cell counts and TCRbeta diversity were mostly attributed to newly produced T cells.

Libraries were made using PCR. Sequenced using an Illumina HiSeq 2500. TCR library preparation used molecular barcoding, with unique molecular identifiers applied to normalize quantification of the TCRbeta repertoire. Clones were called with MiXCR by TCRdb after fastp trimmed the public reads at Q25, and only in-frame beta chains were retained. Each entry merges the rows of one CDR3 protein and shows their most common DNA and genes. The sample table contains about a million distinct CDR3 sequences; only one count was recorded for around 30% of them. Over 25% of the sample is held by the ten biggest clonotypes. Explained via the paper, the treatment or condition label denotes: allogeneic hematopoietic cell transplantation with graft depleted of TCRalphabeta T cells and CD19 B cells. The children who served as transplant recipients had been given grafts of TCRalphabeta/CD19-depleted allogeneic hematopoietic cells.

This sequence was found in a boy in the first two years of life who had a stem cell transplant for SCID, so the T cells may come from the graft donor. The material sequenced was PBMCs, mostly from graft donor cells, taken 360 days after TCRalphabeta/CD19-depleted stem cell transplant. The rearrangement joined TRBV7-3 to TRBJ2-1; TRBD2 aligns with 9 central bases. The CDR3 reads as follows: CASSSLAGVRNEQFF. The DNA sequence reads TGTGCCAGCAGCTCCTTAGCGGGGGTACGCAATGAGCAGTTCTTC.